A single sample gave rise to the 23 T cell receptor beta chains below, sequenced in a study of shared clonotypes between healthy human individuals. Repertoires were generated with immunoSEQ multiplex PCR, while TCRdb's copy carries only in-frame clones and drops some. The sample holds 2 million to 2.5 million clones, 85% to 95% seen once. The sample comprised naive CD4+ T cells sorted from blood. Subset defined: CD45RA+ positively selected. Every receptor here comes from a man younger than 35 in good health.

The J gene is TRBJ2-1, the V gene TRBV9; 10 nucleotides align to TRBD2. Germline CDR1 is SGDLS and CDR2 is YYNGEE. With 4 bases clipped from V and 2 bases from J, the junction kept 6 bases outside the gene matches. The CDR3 runs 16 residues. The CDR3: CASSRTSGVPYNEQFF. CDR3 nucleotide sequence: TGTGCCAGCAGCCGAACTAGCGGGGTTCCCTACAATGAGCAGTTCTTC.

The chain is built from TRBV10-3 and TRBJ2-2; 11 nucleotides match TRBD2. CDR1 and CDR2 from the germline V gene are ENHRY and SYGVKD. The V gene end was trimmed by 10 bases and the J gene end by 7 bases; junction bases not matched to a gene: 20. This CDR3 is built from 18 residues. In nucleotides, the CDR3 is TGTGCCACTTCATATATTCTGACTAGCGGGATGGGTCACGGGGAGCTGTTTTTT. Translation gives CATSYILTSGMGHGELFF.

Remarks on this clone: The identical CDR3 is also encoded by other nucleotide sequences in the sample. The rearrangement joins TRBV30 to TRBJ1-3; no firm D call. The CDR3 has 13 amino acids. Germline V gives CDR1 GTSNPN, CDR2 SVGIG (reference sequence). The V and J ends lost 3 bases and 0 bases respectively, with 6 bases between them. The CDR3 nucleotides are TGTGCCTGGAGCCCGAGCTCTGGAAACACCATATATTTT. Encoded protein: CAWSPSSGNTIYF.

The chain is built from TRBV6-5 and TRBJ1-1, with D perhaps TRBD1 (6 bases). Germline CDR1 is MNHEY and CDR2 is SVGAGI. V was clipped by 2 bases and J by 4 bases, with 14 bases between them. The CDR3 has 15 residues. As DNA, the CDR3 is TGTGCCAGCAGTTACAAGTGGGGGCTGGGCACTGAAGCTTTCTTT. The encoded protein is CASSYKWGLGTEAFF.

The CDR3: CAWTGTGKDKLFF. DNA for the CDR3: TGTGCCTGGACCGGGACAGGGAAGGACAAACTGTTTTTT. V gene TRBV30 combines with J gene TRBJ1-4; 9 bases match TRBD1. The V and J ends lost 4 bases and 11 bases, in that order; junction bases with no gene match: 8. Germline V gene sequence: CDR1 GTSNPN, CDR2 SVGIG (reference sequence). The CDR3 is 13 amino acids. Complete variable domain (other parts from reference TRBV30 and TRBJ1-4): SQTIHQWPATLVQPVGSPLSLECTVEGTSNPNLYWYRQAAGRGLQLLFYSVGIGQISSEVPQNLSASRPQDRQFILSSKKLLLSDSGFYLCAWTGTGKDKLFFGSGTQLSVL.

The gene calls are TRBV2 and TRBJ1-2, with D unresolved. Germline lookup yields CDR1 SNHLY and CDR2 FYNNEI. The CDR3 loop spans 17 amino acids. V lost 4 bases to trimming and J lost 0 bases, with 18 bases between them. CDR3 protein: CASSVGKGNPPNYGYTF. The CDR3 DNA sequence: TGTGCCAGCAGTGTGGGAAAGGGCAATCCTCCTAACTATGGCTACACCTTC.

This chain's CDR3 is CASSPDGGRNYGYTF. The CDR3 DNA follows: TGTGCCAGTAGCCCCGACGGGGGCCGTAACTATGGCTACACCTTC. The chain employs TRBV19 and TRBJ1-2, with TRBD1 as a possible D gene (6 bases). The V end was cut by 6 bases, the J end by 1 base, with 15 bases between. This CDR3 spans 15 amino acids. Germline loops: CDR1 LNHDA, CDR2 SQIVND (reference sequence).

This chain connects TRBV2 to TRBJ1-1; D call uncertain. The CDR3 contains 12 residues. V was pared by 3 bases and J by 10 bases, with 12 bases between. Germline CDR1 reads SNHLY; CDR2 reads FYNNEI. This chain's CDR3 is CASSEGSVVAFF. The CDR3 DNA sequence: TGTGCCAGCAGTGAGGGGTCGGTGGTAGCTTTCTTT.

This chain links TRBV29-1 with TRBJ2-1; TRBD2 matches 7 bases. Germline assignment: CDR1 SQVTM and CDR2 ANQGSEA. This CDR3 contains 14 residues. The V and J ends lost 7 bases and 3 bases, in that order; junction bases with no gene match: 9. The CDR3 DNA follows: TGCAGCGCCGAGATCGGGGGGTACTACAATGAGCAGTTCTTC. Its translation: CSAEIGGYYNEQFF.

The sample holds one count of this clone. The chain has TRBV6-5 and TRBJ1-3, with 8 bases aligning to TRBD1. Germline CDR1 MNHEY, CDR2 SVGAGI. V lost 6 bases and J lost 0; bases outside the gene matches: 4. This CDR3 has 15 residues. The CDR3 DNA reads TGTGCCAGCAGCAGACAGGGGCCCTCTGGAAACACCATATATTTT. It encodes CASSRQGPSGNTIYF.

This chain connects TRBV25-1 to TRBJ2-1; no firm D call. Germline V gene lookup returns CDR1 MGHDK and CDR2 SYGVNS. The CDR3 covers 12 residues. Between the trimmed V and J ends, which lost 4 bases and 8 bases, there was a span of 9 bases. CDR3 DNA: TGTGCCAGCAGTGGGGCCGTGGATGAGCAGTTCTTC. Protein sequence: CASSGAVDEQFF.

The chain has TRBV2 and TRBJ2-6; a weak D match, TRBD2 (7 bases). The CDR3 spans 16 residues. The V and J ends lost 3 bases and 2 bases respectively, with 11 bases between them. Per germline, CDR1 SNHLY and CDR2 FYNNEI. CDR3 bases: TGTGCCAGCAGTGAGGACGGGGGGCCTGGGGCCAACGTCCTGACTTTC. Its protein is CASSEDGGPGANVLTF. Full variable domain (missing parts from reference TRBV2 and TRBJ2-6): EPEVTQTPSHQVTQMGQEVILRCVPISNHLYFYWYRQILGQKVEFLVSFYNNEISEKSEIFDDQFSVERPDGSNFTLKIRSTKLEDSAMYFCASSEDGGPGANVLTFGAGSRLTVL.

The chain is built from TRBV5-1 and TRBJ1-4, with 8 bases identical to TRBD1. The length of the CDR3 is 16 residues. Looked up from germline, CDR1 is SGHRS and CDR2 is YFSETQ. With 4 bases clipped from V and 8 bases from J, the junction kept 13 bases outside the gene matches. CDR3 residues: CASSAGVGQGSEKLFF. For the CDR3, the DNA is TGCGCCAGCAGCGCGGGGGTTGGACAGGGAAGCGAAAAACTGTTTTTT. Full variable domain (outside the CDR3, taken from reference TRBV5-1 and TRBJ1-4): KAGVTQTPRYLIKTRGQQVTLSCSPISGHRSVSWYQQTPGQGLQFLFEYFSETQRNKGNFPGRFSGRQFSNSRSEMNVSTLELGDSALYLCASSAGVGQGSEKLFFGSGTQLSVL.

V and J are TRBV7-9 and TRBJ1-3; D is unresolved. From germline, CDR1 is SEHNR and CDR2 FQNEAQ (reference sequence). The V and J ends lost 0 bases and 1 base respectively, with 7 bases between them. The length of the CDR3 is 15 residues. CDR3 sequence: CASSLAALSGNTIYF. The CDR3 DNA reads TGTGCCAGCAGCTTAGCCGCCTTATCTGGAAACACCATATATTTT.

The CDR3 DNA sequence: TGTGCCTGGAGGTCCAACTGGAACACTGAAGCTTTCTTT. Translation gives CAWRSNWNTEAFF. V and J are TRBV30 and TRBJ1-1; D unclear. Trimming removed 3 bases from V and 1 base from J, with 9 bases in between. CDR1 and CDR2 from the germline V gene are GTSNPN and SVGIG (reference sequence). The CDR3 runs to 13 residues.

The chain combines TRBV20-1 with TRBJ1-4; D is undetermined. Deletions cut 6 bases from V and 8 bases from J, with 10 bases between. The length of the CDR3 is 11 residues. Germline lookup yields CDR1 DFQATT and CDR2 SNEGSKA (reference sequence). The CDR3 spells CSAPQWEKLFF. As DNA, the CDR3 is TGCAGTGCCCCACAATGGGAAAAACTGTTTTTT.

Note on this clone: Other DNA sequences from this sample encode an identical CDR3 as well. The J gene is TRBJ2-7, the V gene TRBV7-2; D is unclear. The CDR3 is made up of 11 amino acids. Germline-derived CDR1 and CDR2 are SGHTA and FQGNSA. V was cut by 6 bases and J by 3 bases, with 6 bases left in between. DNA for the CDR3: TGTGCCAGCAGTCGAGACTACGAGCAGTACTTC. The encoded protein is CASSRDYEQYF.

The J gene is TRBJ1-4, the V gene TRBV28, with D perhaps matching TRBD1 (6 bases). Germline CDR1 is MDHEN and CDR2 is SYDVKM. CDR3 length: 12 amino acids. V dropped 6 bases and J dropped 10 bases, with 12 bases sitting between them. CDR3 residues: CASSAGTSKLFF. CDR3 DNA: TGTGCCAGCAGCGCCGGGACATCAAAACTGTTTTTT.

This clone was detected only once. DNA of the CDR3: TGTGCCAGCAGTTTAGGGGGGCGCTATAATTCACCCCTCCACTTT. Translation gives CASSLGGRYNSPLHF. The chain couples TRBV27 to TRBJ1-6; a weak D match, TRBD1 (6 bases). Germline CDR1 is MNHEY and CDR2 is SMNVEV (reference sequence). The CDR3 consists of 15 residues. Trimming took 2 bases from V and 3 from J, leaving 8 bases between them.

The J gene is TRBJ2-5, the V gene TRBV30, with TRBD1 matching over 9 bases. Germline V gene sequence: CDR1 GTSNPN, CDR2 SVGIG (reference sequence). The CDR3 spans 13 residues. The DNA of the CDR3 is TGTGCTACAGCGGGACAGGGAGGAGAGACCCAGTACTTC. Translated: CATAGQGGETQYF.

The chain employs TRBV4-3 and TRBJ2-2, with D tentatively TRBD2 (5 bases). The CDR3 loop spans 15 amino acids. The V gene lost 1 base and the J gene lost 1 base, with 7 bases spanning the gap. In germline, CDR1 is LGHNA, CDR2 YSLEER. The CDR3 spells CASSQGGLNTGELFF. In nucleotides, the CDR3 is TGCGCCAGCAGCCAAGGCGGACTGAACACCGGGGAGCTGTTTTTT.

This clone was observed a few times. The CDR3 loop is CASSLEGYNQPQHF. CDR3 nucleotides: TGTGCCAGCAGCTTAGAAGGGTACAATCAGCCCCAGCATTTT. The chain links TRBV11-2 to TRBJ1-5; the D is unclear. Germline V gene lookup returns CDR1 SGHAT and CDR2 FQNNGV. V dropped 0 bases and J dropped 3 bases, with 6 bases sitting between them. The CDR3 is 14 residues long.

This chain joins TRBV28 and TRBJ2-7; 8 nucleotides align to TRBD1. With 11 bases clipped from V and 6 bases from J, the junction kept 12 bases outside the gene matches. From germline, CDR1 is MDHEN and CDR2 SYDVKM. The CDR3 is 13 residues long. The CDR3 DNA follows: TGTGCCGCATTTGGACAGGGACCTGCCGAGCAGTACTTC. This encodes CAAFGQGPAEQYF.